This entry features one T cell receptor (beta chain) sequence. Those who participated ranged in age from roughly 18 to 89 years and resided in about two dozen US areas. Clinical history reported by participants formed the basis on which cohorts were assigned. TCRdb keeps only in-frame clones here, not all; method: immunoSEQ multiplex PCR. The sample consists of roughly 200,000 clones, about 86% of them appearing once. The data belong to a study of blood T cell repertoires in COVID-19. V was shortened by 6 bases and J by 4 bases, with 22 bases between the two germline ends. From germline, CDR1 is SEHNR and CDR2 FQNEAQ (reference sequence). The CDR3 is 17 residues long.

The material sequenced was PBMCs or T cells enriched from blood (not recorded which). The chain couples TRBV7-9 to TRBJ1-3; a possible D gene is TRBD1 (6 bases). This TCR was sampled from a woman aged 40 to 55 with acute COVID-19. In DNA form, the CDR3 reads TGTGCCAGCAGTCAGCAGGGTGTAAGGGACAAGGGAAACACCATATATTTT. The encoded protein is CASSQQGVRDKGNTIYF.